This T cell receptor (beta chain) was sequenced for a study of beta chain features in type 1 diabetes. Study results and caveats: Shorter TCRB CDR3s, moderately but significantly so, were found in Type 1 diabetes patients in all four CD4+ subsets.

The entirety of the isolated RNA underwent reverse transcription, so expressed TCRB transcripts were sequenced. Assay used: immunoSEQ multiplex PCR; TCRdb lists only in-frame clones, some missing. The sample yields roughly 230,000 clones, roughly 9.6% seen once. The V gene lost 1 base and the J gene lost 4 bases, with 8 bases spanning the gap. The germline CDR1 and CDR2 sequences are GTSNPN and SVGIG (reference sequence). CDR3 size: 13 residues. With regard to this clone: The antigen is not known.

One heparinised draw, averaging around 120 mL, was taken per donor. A CD45RO/CCR7/CD25/CD127/CD95/CD27 panel sorted naive, central memory, regulatory and stem cell-like memory CD4+ cells. Purities over 95% were achieved in all sorted populations. The source of this sequence is a young woman in good health. The genes are TRBV30 and TRBJ2-1; TRBD2 might be the D (6 bases). Sequencing input: naive CD4+ T cells from blood. The CDR3 loop reads CAWSGRGYNEQFF. For the CDR3, the DNA is TGTGCCTGGAGTGGGCGGGGTTACAATGAGCAGTTCTTC.